The clone carrying this TCR delta chain was observed a handful of times. Its target is not known. The protein TCRdb lists belongs to a much larger clone and differs from this DNA's translation at residue 11, which points to a read error; the protein shown is made from the DNA. TRG and TRD sequences were obtained from every sorted gammadelta sample. TCRdb redid the clone calls on the multiplex PCR reads with CATT. This table has approximately 60,000 delta-chain clones, over 1.5% appearing once. These data come from a study of γδ T cells in repeated Plasmodium falciparum infection. On the study more broadly: Samples were taken at baseline, before some infections, and 21 days after each. Points from the study as a whole: Over time and infection, Vgamma9/Vdelta2+ repertoires remained highly stable and polyclonal. Vdelta2-negative gammadelta repertoires, largely Vdelta1+, seemingly showed infection-driven waves of new clonal selection.

Bulk repertoires came from Vgamma9/Vdelta2+ or Vdelta2-negative gammadelta T cells flow-sorted from PBMC. The CDR3 is 20 residues long. Germline loops: CDR1 TSWWSYY, CDR2 QGS. Between the trimmed V and J ends, which lost 4 bases and 3 bases, there was a span of 30 bases. The receptor's source is a pool of human donors (malaria-infected and uninfected, not separated). Sequencing was done on a sample of gamma-delta T cells from blood. This chain links TRDV1 with TRDJ1, with D maybe TRDD3 (5 bases). The J gene was not available in TCRdb and was assigned here by matching the DNA to germline segments. CDR3 DNA sequence: TGTGCTCTTGGGGTATTATTCCGTCACCCCGGGGGTCCGAGGGCCGATAAACTCATCTTT. It encodes CALGVLFRHPGGPRADKLIF.